The sequence of this T cell receptor (beta chain) was determined in a study of blood T cell repertoires in COVID-19. At the level of the study: T cells, B-cell-depleted T cells, or PBMCs supplied cDNA or gDNA.

Methods used by the authors: By means of reference gene primer amplification, nucleated cell counts were estimated. Using immunoSEQ multiplex PCR, the repertoire was profiled, and TCRdb retains in-frame clones only, with some absent. The V and J calls and clone size are taken from that table; D and trimming were inferred from the DNA. The profile covers about 180,000 clones, with more than 80% appearing a single time and under 8% taken by the ten largest. Ten or more counts support this clone. J lost 2 bases, V lost 2 bases, and 6 bases had no gene match. Germline V lookup: CDR1 MGHRA, CDR2 YSYEKL. This CDR3 region has 16 residues.

Sequencing input: PBMCs or T cells enriched from blood (not recorded which). The chain joins TRBV4-1 to TRBJ2-1; 7 nucleotides align to TRBD1. The TCR was taken from a middle-aged man who had recovered from COVID-19. The CDR3 sequence: CASSQLTGKTYNEQFF. The CDR3 DNA reads as TGCGCCAGCAGCCAACTGACAGGGAAGACCTACAATGAGCAGTTCTTC.